What follows are 18 T cell receptor beta chains derived from one specimen sequenced in a study of tumor and adjacent non-tumor tissue in lung cancer (dated by TCRdb to 2016 to 2018). Bulk unsorted tissue served as the source for RNA extraction, and RNA quality was assessed using a NanoDrop ND-1000 and an Agilent 2100. The library relied on multiplex PCR. Sequencer: Illumina HiSeq 2500. TCRbeta libraries were constructed through three rounds of nested PCR with primers (Table S4) according to protocols modified from ARM-PCR. TCRdb itself trimmed the public reads at Q25 with fastp, ran MiXCR and retained productive beta chains. Every distinct CDR3 protein forms one entry, paired with its most common genes and DNA. Within this sample are about 90,000 distinct CDR3 sequences, with approximately 57% of them counted one time only. The top ten hold around 16% of the sample. The sequenced sample was lung tumor tissue. These receptors came from a man between 65 and 85 years old with non-small cell lung cancer.

In its sample, this clonotype was seen a few times. Given the absence of the conserved phenylalanine or tryptophan at the CDR3 end, a read error is likely. V gene TRBV6-5 combines with J gene TRBJ2-2, with TRBD1 identical over 9 bases. This CDR3 is built from 14 residues. Trimming took 5 bases from V and 6 from J; bases not matched to a gene: 4. Germline CDR1 and CDR2: MNHEY and SVGAGI. For the CDR3, the DNA is TGTGCCAGCAGTCCTAACAGGGGGCCCGGGGAGCTGTTTCTT. Amino acid sequence: CASSPNRGPGELFL.

Comments on this clonotype: A much larger clonotype is one base distant, so this may be a read error. The chain joins TRBV18 to TRBJ2-3; TRBD2 agrees at 10 bases. The CDR3 loop spans 16 amino acids. V shed 0 bases and J 4 bases; nucleotides not matched to a gene: 4. From germline, CDR1 is KGHSH and CDR2 LQKENI. Here the CDR3 reads CASSPPRLAGSDTQYF. The CDR3 DNA reads TGTGCCAGCTCACCACCGCGACTAGCGGGTTCAGATACGCAGTATTTT.

This clonotype was observed a handful of times. The chain links TRBV20-1 to TRBJ2-3, with unresolved D. The CDR3 contains 15 residues. Trimming took off 6 bases at V and 2 bases at J, with 18 bases between the two ends. CDR1 and CDR2 (germline): DFQATT, SNEGSKA (reference sequence). The CDR3 bases are TGCAGTGCCGTCCCTGAGGCCATAGTCACAGATACGCAGTATTTT. It yields the protein CSAVPEAIVTDTQYF.

With respect to this clonotype: One base away lies a much larger clone, so this may be a sequencing read error. The chain uses TRBV7-8 and TRBJ2-7; possible D gene TRBD2, 5 bases. Germline V gene sequence: CDR1 SGHVS, CDR2 FQNEAQ. The CDR3 length is 14 residues. As DNA, the CDR3 is TGTGCCAGCAGCTTAGCTAGCGTCACCTACGAGGAGTACTTC. Its translation is CASSLASVTYEEYF.

On this clonotype itself: With a much larger clone just one base away, this may be a read error. The chain has TRBV7-8 and TRBJ2-7; TRBD1 or TRBD2 may be the D gene (5 bases each). The CDR3 extends over 14 amino acids. The germline V gene has CDR1 SGHVS and CDR2 FQNEAQ. CDR3 residues: CDSSLRGPTYEQYF. For the CDR3, the DNA is TGTGACAGCAGCTTAAGGGGACCTACCTACGAGCAGTACTTC.

Worth noting for this clonotype: A much larger clone lies a single base off, so this may be a read error. The chain combines TRBV24-1 with TRBJ2-3; a weak D match, TRBD2 (6 bases). The CDR3 consists of 15 residues. The germline V gene has CDR1 KGHDR and CDR2 SFDVKD. The CDR3 nucleotides read TGTGCCACCCGCCCGACTCTTCTAGCGACAGAAACGCAGTATTTT. Encoded protein: CATRPTLLATETQYF.

This clonotype was seen repeatedly, ten times or more. One end of the junction varies from germline; a read error may be responsible. The chain is built from TRBV7-9 and TRBJ2-1; D is possibly TRBD1 (6 bases). Looked up from germline, CDR1 is SEHNR and CDR2 is FQNEAQ (reference sequence). CDR3 length: 14 amino acids. In nucleotides, the CDR3 is TGTGCTAGCACAGGGCACAACCGTTACGGGGAGCAGTTCTTC. Its protein product is CASTGHNRYGEQFF. Together with reference TRBV7-9 and TRBJ2-1, the CDR3 gives the full variable domain: DTGVSQNPRHKITKRGQNVTFRCDPISEHNRLYWYRQTLGQGPEFLTYFQNEAQLEKSRLLSDRFSAERPKGSFSTLEIQRTEQGDSAMYLCASTGHNRYGEQFFGPGTRLTVL.

This clonotype came up many times. The gene calls are TRBV6-5 and TRBJ2-7; tentatively, D is TRBD1 (6 bases). Germline-derived CDR1 and CDR2 are MNHEY and SVGAGI. Trimming left V 0 bases short and J 3 bases short, with 12 bases between. CDR3 size: 15 residues. The CDR3 is CASSYSPGHIYEQYF. The DNA for the CDR3 is TGTGCCAGCAGTTACTCCCCGGGACACATCTACGAGCAGTACTTC.

A word on this clonotype: The CDR3 end shows no conserved phenylalanine or tryptophan, and so a read error is likely. The V and J genes are TRBV11-3 and TRBJ2-7; D is unresolved. The CDR3 is 17 amino acids. Per the germline V gene, CDR1 is SGHNT and CDR2 is YENEEA. Written as DNA, the CDR3 is TGTACCAGTAGCTTCTTGGGCCTTAGCTTGGAAGGGAAAGAGCAGTACATC. Translation gives CTSSFLGLSLEGKEQYI.

By sample fraction, this clonotype is large. The V and J genes are TRBV6-1 and TRBJ2-7, with a tentative D call TRBD2 (5 bases). The CDR3 extends over 13 amino acids. From germline, CDR1 is MNHNS and CDR2 SASEGT. Trimming shortened V by 4 bases and J by 3 bases, and 10 bases separated the two germline ends. The CDR3 DNA reads as TGTGCCAGCAGTGTCGAGGGTGGCTACGAGCAGTACTTC. This encodes CASSVEGGYEQYF.

This clonotype has just one count. At one of its ends the junction is not consistent with the germline gene, which may arise from a read error. V usage is TRBV11-2 and J usage is TRBJ2-1; 10 bases match TRBD2. CDR1 and CDR2 from the germline V gene are SGHAT and FQNNGV. The CDR3 covers 14 residues. The CDR3 nucleotides read TGTGCCATCAGCTATAGCGGGGGGACAGGTGAGCAGCTCTTC. As protein: CAISYSGGTGEQLF.

V is TRBV19 and J is TRBJ2-1; TRBD2 matches 8 bases. This CDR3 is built from 16 residues. V dropped 4 bases and J dropped 7; count of bases not matched to a gene: 12. Germline V gives CDR1 LNHDA, CDR2 SQIVND (reference sequence). The CDR3 nucleotides read TGTGCCAGTAGTAGGCGGGGTGGCGGGAGGAGTAATGAGCAGTTCTTC. Protein sequence: CASSRRGGGRSNEQFF.

Points on this clonotype: This clone may be a read error of a much larger clone one base away. Since no conserved phenylalanine or tryptophan closes the CDR3, a read error is the likely cause. This chain uses TRBV4-1 with TRBJ1-6; 7 bases are shared with TRBD1. The CDR3 totals 15 residues. The germline V gene has CDR1 MGHRA and CDR2 YSYEKL. After removal of 4 bases from V and 9 bases from J, the junction contained 9 bases not matched to a gene. The DNA of the CDR3 is TGCGCCAGCAGCCTAACCGGGACAGCGAGTTCACCCCTCCACCTT. This codes for CASSLTGTASSPLHL.

Comments on this clonotype: In this CDR3 the conserved last residue, phenylalanine or tryptophan, is missing, so a read error is likely. CDR3 loop: CASSADTYYGYTV. The CDR3 DNA is TGTGCTAGCAGCGCAGACACCTACTATGGCTACACCGTC. The V gene is TRBV11-2, the J gene TRBJ1-2; D uncertain. Germline lookup yields CDR1 SGHAT and CDR2 FQNNGV. The CDR3 covers 13 residues.

This clonotype has only a few counts. A much larger clone lies a single base off, so this may be a read error. The rearrangement uses TRBV5-8 and TRBJ2-3; D is undetermined. The CDR3 consists of 12 residues. With 7 bases removed from V and 5 bases from J, the gap between germline ends came to 11 bases. CDR1 and CDR2 (germline): SGHTS, YDEGEE. Here the CDR3 reads CASAKFVDTQYF. In nucleotides, the CDR3 is TGTGCCAGCGCTAAGTTTGTAGATACGCAGTATTTT.

To note about this clonotype: The junction does not match germline at one end; this may be a read error. J is TRBJ2-1 and V is TRBV4-2; D is unclear. This CDR3 has 14 amino acids. Germline V gene lookup returns CDR1 LGHNA and CDR2 YNFKEQ. The CDR3 DNA is TGTGTCAGCAGCCAAGATAGGGTTAGGGATGAGCAGTCCTTC. This encodes CVSSQDRVRDEQSF.

This clonotype was recorded many times. The rearrangement links TRBV12-3 or TRBV12-4 to TRBJ2-5; either TRBD1 or TRBD2 may supply D (5 bases each). There are 18 residues in the CDR3. The V end was cut by 7 bases, the J end by 2 bases, with 26 bases between. The CDR3 here is CASTTGRHGAMWQETQYF. The CDR3 DNA reads TGTGCCAGCACCACGGGCCGCCACGGGGCGATGTGGCAAGAGACCCAGTACTTC.

Regarding this clonotype: One junction end does not reproduce the germline sequence, and a read error may be involved. V gene TRBV4-2 combines with J gene TRBJ2-7; D call uncertain. Germline values: CDR1 LGHNA, CDR2 YNFKEQ. The CDR3 runs to 15 residues. The CDR3 here is CAGSQPGHRLGEQSF. As DNA, the CDR3 is TGTGCCGGCAGCCAACCGGGCCACCGACTGGGTGAGCAGTCCTTC.